The source of this TCR beta chain is a study of T-cell reconstitution after alpha-beta-depleted transplantation in children. Findings and caveats of the study: Among T cells one year after transplant, newly produced cells accounted for most counts and diversity.

As concerns this clonotype: Its target is unknown.

Unique molecular identifiers were used to barcode this TCRbeta library. TCRdb reprocessed the PCR reads with MiXCR, giving one entry per CDR3 protein. The sample includes 540,000 or so distinct CDR3 sequences, about 21% of them seen just once. Germline CDR1 LNHNV, CDR2 YYDKDF (reference sequence). Trimming took off 0 bases at V and 7 bases at J, with 13 bases between the two ends. CDR3 length: 15 amino acids. The genes are TRBV15 and TRBJ2-1, with D perhaps TRBD1 or TRBD2 (6 bases each). The specimen was PBMCs, mostly from graft donor cells, collected 360 days after TCRalphabeta/CD19-depleted stem cell transplant. This sequence originates from a boy in the first two years of life who had a stem cell transplant for acute myeloid leukemia, so the T cells may come from the graft donor. Here the CDR3 DNA reads TGTGCCACCAGCAGAGATGTCGGGGGCCAGAATGAGCAGTTCTTC. Residues: CATSRDVGGQNEQFF.